This T cell receptor (beta chain) was observed in a study of cytomegalovirus exposure and HLA in healthy donors. The assay was immunoSEQ multiplex PCR, and TCRdb's table has in-frame clones only and misses some. The sample yields 200,000 to 250,000 clones, 75% to 90% seen once. V lost 5 bases and J lost 5, with 13 bases in between. In germline, CDR1 is GTSNPN, CDR2 SVGIG (reference sequence). This CDR3 region has 12 residues. The donors were members of the approximately 120-subject validation cohort (separate from the roughly 700-subject first cohort). This TCR was sampled from a woman in her 30s in good health and CMV-seropositive. The chain carries TRBV30 and TRBJ2-7; D may match TRBD1 or TRBD2 (6 bases each). Sequenced: PBMCs. CDR3 sequence (DNA): TGTGCCTGGCGGGGGCAAGGGAACGAGCAGTACTTC. It translates to CAWRGQGNEQYF.